A single sample gave rise to the 8 T cell receptor beta chains below, sequenced in a study of CD8+ T cells in alopecia areata (dated by TCRdb to between 2017 and 2018). Libraries were built with the immunoSEQ multiplex PCR assay. RNA was extracted from all samples and reverse transcribed into cDNA, which served as template for TCR sequencing. As stored in TCRdb, this immuneACCESS dataset retains in-frame rearrangements with V and J assigned. A fraction of the clones does not appear; measured against another copy, unresolved V genes explain less than half of the discrepancy, and the remainder lacks a known reason. In this sample the table shows over 80,000 clones, 44% of which occur a single time. The ten largest clones represent around 19% of the sample. This specimen's time point label, per the study, means: 20 to 30 weeks on oral tofacitinib. This sample's treatment or condition label indicates: oral pan-JAK inhibitor, 5-10 mg twice daily.

Sequencing was performed on CD8+ T cells sorted from blood, taken at week 24, from a patient treated with tofacitinib. These receptors were obtained from a human donor with alopecia areata.

The rearrangement joins TRBV4-1 to TRBJ2-3, with 11 bases fitting TRBD2. CDR1 MGHRA and CDR2 YSYEKL come from the germline V gene. Trimming at V came to 5 bases and at J to 4 bases, leaving 5 bases not matched to a gene. The CDR3 extends over 15 amino acids. CDR3 DNA sequence: TGCGCCAGCAGCTATACTAGCGGGAGCGCAGATACGCAGTATTTT. Amino acid sequence: CASSYTSGSADTQYF.

V usage is TRBV11-2 and J usage is TRBJ2-2; D is perhaps TRBD1 (6 bases). Germline CDR1 reads SGHAT; CDR2 reads FQNNGV. The V end lost 5 bases, the J end lost 4 bases, and 17 bases lay between the germline ends. The CDR3 sequence is 16 residues long. This chain's CDR3 is CASSVGGTGITGELFF. CDR3 nucleotides: TGTGCCAGCAGCGTAGGGGGAACAGGGATCACCGGGGAGCTGTTTTTT.

This clone was observed a few times. This chain uses TRBV29-1 with TRBJ2-1; 7 nucleotides agree with TRBD2. CDR1 and CDR2 (germline): SQVTM, ANQGSEA. Trimming removed 3 bases from V and 3 bases from J; junction bases left unmatched: 8. The CDR3 loop spans 15 amino acids. CDR3 DNA sequence: TGCAGCGTTGAGGGCCGACTAGCCGTCTACAATGAGCAGTTCTTC. Amino acids: CSVEGRLAVYNEQFF.

There are a few counts of this clone. V gene TRBV5-1 combines with J gene TRBJ2-7; D not resolved. Germline V lookup: CDR1 SGHRS, CDR2 YFSETQ. The V gene lost 1 base and the J gene lost 2 bases, with 7 bases spanning the gap. This CDR3 spans 13 amino acids. CDR3 DNA: TGCGCCAGCAGCTTGAGCCGGACCTACGAGCAGTACTTC. Its protein is CASSLSRTYEQYF. Together with reference TRBV5-1 and TRBJ2-7, the CDR3 gives the full variable domain: KAGVTQTPRYLIKTRGQQVTLSCSPISGHRSVSWYQQTPGQGLQFLFEYFSETQRNKGNFPGRFSGRQFSNSRSEMNVSTLELGDSALYLCASSLSRTYEQYFGPGTRLTVT.

Concerning this clone itself: A junction end diverges from the germline sequence, so it may reflect a read error. This chain joins TRBV7-7 and TRBJ1-2; D unresolved. In germline, CDR1 is SSHAT, CDR2 FNYEAQ (reference sequence). The CDR3 length is 16 residues. CDR3 loop: CASSLAPRCSNYGYTF. The DNA for the CDR3 is TGTGCTAGCAGCTTAGCTCCCCGATGTTCTAACTATGGCTACACCTTC.

This chain connects TRBV9 to TRBJ2-7, with D perhaps being TRBD1 or TRBD2 (5 bases each). The V gene's germline CDR1 is SGDLS and CDR2 YYNGEE. CDR3 size: 15 residues. V dropped 3 bases and J dropped 1 base, with 14 bases sitting between them. The CDR3 here is CASSADPGPSYEQYF. The CDR3 region has the DNA TGTGCCAGCAGCGCGGACCCGGGACCATCCTACGAGCAGTACTTC.

This chain connects TRBV6-4 to TRBJ2-1; D ambiguous. This CDR3 has 12 residues. The germline CDR1 and CDR2 sequences are MRHNA and SNTAGT. The V and J ends lost 0 bases and 9 bases respectively, with 6 bases between them. DNA for the CDR3: TGTGCCAGCAGTGACTCTAGTGGTGAGCAGTTCTTC. Protein sequence: CASSDSSGEQFF.

The chain joins TRBV6-1 to TRBJ1-2; D gene ambiguous. There are 12 residues in the CDR3. V gave up 1 base and J gave up 6 bases, with 6 bases separating them. Germline values: CDR1 MNHNS, CDR2 SASEGT. The DNA of the CDR3 is TGTGCCAGCAGTGAAGTCCGCGATGGCTACACCTTC. Its protein product is CASSEVRDGYTF.